This T cell receptor beta chain was documented in a study of OX40 agonist ivuxolimab in advanced cancers. Findings of the study overall: There were, on average, more expanded clones in CD8+ T cells than in CD4+.

This CDR3 comprises 15 residues. Trimming cost V 2 bases and J 4 bases, with 14 bases left between them. Germline V lookup: CDR1 SGHAT, CDR2 FQNNGV. Measured with immunoSEQ multiplex PCR; TCRdb has only the in-frame clones, and not every one. Of some 79,000 clones listed, 90% to 95% are singletons. Points on this clone: Its antigen is not known.

Specimen: CD4+ or CD8+ T cells sorted from blood, collected in a trial of the OX40 agonist ivuxolimab. The TCR was taken from an adult with an advanced solid tumor such as melanoma, head and neck, liver or kidney cancer. The J gene is TRBJ1-1, the V gene TRBV11-2; D perhaps matches TRBD1 (6 bases). The CDR3 spells CASSLSPQGTTEAFF. The CDR3 coding sequence is TGTGCCAGCAGCTTAAGCCCACAGGGAACCACTGAAGCTTTCTTT.